These 5 T cell receptor beta chains originate from one sample sequenced in a study of cytomegalovirus exposure and HLA in healthy donors. The PCR had 60 Vbeta and 13 Jbeta primers. The protocol was immunoSEQ multiplex PCR, while the TCRdb copy is restricted to in-frame clones and leaves out a portion. The sample consists of roughly 220,000 clones, roughly 84% of them appearing once. Material for sequencing was PBMCs. These receptors were obtained from a man aged 45-65 years in good health and CMV-seronegative.

In regard to this clone: The same CDR3 can be traced to other DNA sequences in this sample. The rearrangement joins TRBV28 to TRBJ2-6, with a possible D match to TRBD1 (6 bases). Trimming shortened V by 2 bases and J by 2 bases, and 7 bases separated the two germline ends. The CDR3 totals 15 residues. The germline V gene has CDR1 MDHEN and CDR2 SYDVKM. CDR3 in DNA: TGTGCCAGCAGTTTAAGGGGGACTGGGGCCAACGTCCTGACTTTC. Its translation is CASSLRGTGANVLTF.

This clone has a handful of counts. The V and J genes are TRBV6-5 and TRBJ2-2, with D tentatively TRBD1 (6 bases). Between the trimmed V and J ends, which lost 5 bases and 5 bases, there was a span of 15 bases. The V gene's germline CDR1 is MNHEY and CDR2 SVGAGI. The CDR3 sequence is 15 residues long. The CDR3 sequence: CASSRDRRTTGELFF. The CDR3, as DNA: TGTGCCAGCAGTCGCGACAGGCGGACAACCGGGGAGCTGTTTTTT.

J is TRBJ2-3 and V is TRBV10-3, with TRBD2 matching 12 bases. V lost 6 bases to trimming and J lost 4 bases; unmatched junction nucleotides: 8. Germline CDR1 is ENHRY and CDR2 is SYGVKD. This CDR3 contains 16 residues. CDR3 region: CAISSSSGRAADTQYF. CDR3 sequence (DNA): TGTGCCATCAGCTCGTCTAGCGGGAGGGCCGCAGATACGCAGTATTTT.

This chain's CDR3 is CASSIKRTYEQYF. DNA for the CDR3: TGTGCCAGTAGTATAAAGCGGACCTACGAGCAGTACTTC. J is TRBJ2-7 and V is TRBV19; weak D call: TRBD2 (5 bases). V was shortened by 2 bases and J by 2 bases, with 7 bases between the two germline ends. Per germline, CDR1 LNHDA and CDR2 SQIVND (reference sequence). The CDR3 is made up of 13 amino acids.

The V call is TRBV6-1, the J call TRBJ1-1, with 9 bases aligning to TRBD1. The V segment lost 3 bases and the J segment 1 base; nucleotides outside the gene matches: 0. This CDR3 is 14 amino acids long. Germline lookup yields CDR1 MNHNS and CDR2 SASEGT. The CDR3 nucleotides read TGTGCCAGCAGTGAGACAGGGGGGAACACTGAAGCTTTCTTT. Amino acids: CASSETGGNTEAFF.